The 21 T cell receptor beta chains below were found in one sample sequenced in a study of vaccination effects on CD4 cells after COVID-19. The repertoire was sequenced with immunoSEQ multiplex PCR; TCRdb's copy has only in-frame clones and lacks some. The sample yields 65,000 or so clones, around 69% seen once. Antigen specificity for these receptors is unknown. Before sequencing took place, the ViraFEST assay used viral peptide pools to expand antigen-specific CD4+ T cells. Culture proceeded for approximately nine days, and CD4+ T cells were then isolated. The healthy vaccine recipients, who had no prior SARS-CoV-2 infection, showed negative nucleocapsid antibodies. The sample in question was CD4+ T cells from PBMCs cultured with HCoV-NL63 spike peptides, obtained before COVID-19 vaccination. The receptors shown here come from a human donor who received a COVID-19 vaccine.

The chain is built from TRBV15 and TRBJ2-6; D unclear. V lost 1 base and J 2 bases, leaving 9 bases between the germline ends. This CDR3 has 16 amino acids. Germline CDR1 LNHNV, CDR2 YYDKDF (reference sequence). Here the CDR3 reads CATSRVSPPGANVLTF. The CDR3, as DNA: TGTGCCACCAGCAGAGTAAGTCCCCCTGGGGCCAACGTCCTGACTTTC. Variable domain in full (rest from reference TRBV15 and TRBJ2-6): DAMVIQNPRYQVTQFGKPVTLSCSQTLNHNVMYWYQQKSSQAPKLLFHYYDKDFNNEADTPDNFQSRRPNTSFCFLDIRSPGLGDTAMYLCATSRVSPPGANVLTFGAGSRLTVL.

The chain is built from TRBV7-2 and TRBJ2-1, with 12 positions matching TRBD2. V lost 5 bases, J lost 8 bases, and 7 bases stayed unmatched. The CDR3 extends over 15 amino acids. Germline V gene sequence: CDR1 SGHTA, CDR2 FQGNSA. CDR3 sequence reads: CASSTRTSGVYEQFF. CDR3 nucleotide sequence: TGTGCCAGCAGCACCCGGACTAGCGGGGTATATGAGCAGTTCTTC. The variable domain in full, with the rest retrieved from reference TRBV7-2 and TRBJ2-1, is GAGVSQSPSNKVTEKGKDVELRCDPISGHTALYWYRQSLGQGLEFLIYFQGNSAPDKSGLPSDRFSAERTGGSVSTLTIQRTQQEDSAVYLCASSTRTSGVYEQFFGPGTRLTVL.

This clone occurred once. The chain has TRBV15 and TRBJ2-1; D is perhaps TRBD2 (5 bases). Germline V gene data show CDR1 as LNHNV and CDR2 as YYDKDF (reference sequence). V lost 3 bases, J lost 3 bases, and 12 bases lay in between. There are 15 residues in the CDR3. CDR3 region: CATSSREKGYNEQFF. CDR3 sequence (DNA): TGTGCCACCAGCAGCCGGGAAAAAGGCTACAATGAGCAGTTCTTC.

The J gene is TRBJ2-3, the V gene TRBV11-2, with 8 nucleotides matching TRBD1. This CDR3 comprises 13 residues. V lost 4 bases to trimming and J lost 6 bases; unmatched junction nucleotides: 3. Germline V gene lookup returns CDR1 SGHAT and CDR2 FQNNGV. For the CDR3, the DNA is TGTGCCAGCAGCTGGACAGGGACCGATACGCAGTATTTT. This sequence encodes CASSWTGTDTQYF. The full variable domain, its missing parts supplied by reference TRBV11-2 and TRBJ2-3, is EAGVAQSPRYKIIEKRQSVAFWCNPISGHATLYWYQQILGQGPKLLIQFQNNGVVDDSQLPKDRFSAERLKGVDSTLKIQPAKLEDSAVYLCASSWTGTDTQYFGPGTRLTVL.

The rearrangement links TRBV5-1 to TRBJ2-1; 15 bases map to TRBD2. Germline V gives CDR1 SGHRS, CDR2 YFSETQ. Trimming took 4 bases from V and 8 from J; bases not matched to a gene: 7. CDR3 length: 16 amino acids. The CDR3 is CASSPRTSGGADEQFF. CDR3 DNA: TGCGCCAGCAGCCCCCGGACTAGCGGGGGGGCGGATGAGCAGTTCTTC.

In its sample, this clone was seen once. This chain links TRBV5-1 with TRBJ2-1; no clear D. CDR3 length: 15 residues. V gave up 1 base and J gave up 4 bases, with 12 bases separating them. Per the germline V gene, CDR1 is SGHRS and CDR2 is YFSETQ. CDR3 protein: CASSLSLSAYNEQFF. In DNA form, the CDR3 reads TGCGCCAGCAGCTTGAGTTTGTCAGCTTACAATGAGCAGTTCTTC.

The V call is TRBV7-2, the J call TRBJ1-3; a possible D gene is TRBD1 (6 bases). Germline V gene lookup returns CDR1 SGHTA and CDR2 FQGNSA. The CDR3 consists of 17 residues. V gave up 5 bases and J gave up 2 bases, with 19 bases separating them. The CDR3 DNA follows: TGTGCCAGCAGCGCCAACAGGGTTAACTTAGCTGGAAACACCATATATTTT. Translation: CASSANRVNLAGNTIYF.

This chain uses TRBV5-1 with TRBJ2-1; D might be TRBD2 (5 bases). V lost 6 bases and J lost 6, with 16 bases in between. The CDR3 loop spans 14 amino acids. Germline V lookup: CDR1 SGHRS, CDR2 YFSETQ. Here the CDR3 reads CASTPRASSNEQFF. CDR3 bases: TGCGCCAGCACCCCACGGGCTAGCTCCAATGAGCAGTTCTTC.

V gene TRBV15 combines with J gene TRBJ2-5; 8 nucleotides line up with TRBD2. This CDR3 is 17 amino acids long. Germline trimming cut 5 bases from V and 2 bases from J; bases unmatched to any gene: 13. Germline values: CDR1 LNHNV, CDR2 YYDKDF (reference sequence). In DNA form, the CDR3 reads TGTGCCACCAGCCAGCCCCCGGGACGGGGGGGACAAGAGACCCAGTACTTC. Its protein is CATSQPPGRGGQETQYF.

The chain has TRBV28 and TRBJ1-4; D is undetermined. CDR3 length: 14 residues. Trimming pared 5 bases from V and 0 bases from J, leaving 7 bases between. Germline CDR1 is MDHEN and CDR2 is SYDVKM. The CDR3 region has the DNA TGTGCCAGCAGTGCAGGCCCAACTAATGAAAAACTGTTTTTT. Protein: CASSAGPTNEKLFF.

This rearrangement joins TRBV5-1 to TRBJ2-3; TRBD1 agrees at 10 bases. The CDR3 runs to 15 residues. Germline V gene data show CDR1 as SGHRS and CDR2 as YFSETQ. The V gene end was trimmed by 4 bases and the J gene end by 4 bases; junction bases not matched to a gene: 6. CDR3 DNA: TGCGCCAGCAGCCTGGGACAGGGGTCGGCAGATACGCAGTATTTT. Its protein is CASSLGQGSADTQYF.

The chain uses TRBV6-4 and TRBJ1-3; D is unresolved. The CDR3 length is 17 residues. Trimming took 4 bases from V and 1 from J, leaving 17 bases between them. Germline values: CDR1 MRHNA, CDR2 SNTAGT. CDR3 coding DNA: TGTGCCAGCAGTGGCGGACGAAGCACTCCGTCTGGAAACACCATATATTTT. It specifies CASSGGRSTPSGNTIYF.

This clone was seen just once. The chain carries TRBV10-3 and TRBJ2-5, with a possible D match to TRBD2 (6 bases). Between the trimmed V and J ends, which lost 5 bases and 2 bases, there was a span of 18 bases. This CDR3 has 16 residues. Germline CDR1 reads ENHRY; CDR2 reads SYGVKD. The chain's CDR3 is CAISTSAGWDQETQYF. CDR3 nucleotides: TGTGCCATCAGTACCAGTGCGGGATGGGATCAAGAGACCCAGTACTTC.

The chain links TRBV3-1 (or the pseudogene TRBV3-2) to TRBJ1-1; 7 nucleotides align to TRBD1. Germline loops: CDR1 LGHDT, CDR2 YNNKEL (reference sequence). The CDR3 is 15 amino acids. V dropped 4 bases and J dropped 1; count of bases not matched to a gene: 6. Here the CDR3 DNA reads TGTGCCAGCAGCCGCCGGGACAGAACGAACACTGAAGCTTTCTTT. It is translated as CASSRRDRTNTEAFF.

V is TRBV6-4 and J is TRBJ2-7; 7 bases fit TRBD2. The CDR3 sequence is 14 residues long. The V gene's germline CDR1 is MRHNA and CDR2 SNTAGT. The junction had 6 bases not matched to a gene; V was cut back by 7 bases and J by 0 bases. CDR3 sequence reads: CASKRGPSSYEQYV. The CDR3 DNA is TGTGCCAGCAAGCGGGGTCCCAGCTCCTACGAGCAGTACGTC.

The V and J genes are TRBV24-1 and TRBJ2-5; 14 bases align to TRBD2. This CDR3 is built from 16 residues. J lost 4 bases, V lost 4 bases, and 4 bases had no gene match. Germline V gene data show CDR1 as KGHDR and CDR2 as SFDVKD. The CDR3 loop reads CATSEGTSGGGETQYF. The CDR3 coding sequence is TGTGCCACCAGTGAGGGGACTAGCGGGGGTGGAGAGACCCAGTACTTC.

V usage is TRBV5-4 and J usage is TRBJ1-3; TRBD1 might be the D (6 bases). Between the trimmed V and J ends, which lost 3 bases and 0 bases, there was a span of 7 bases. This CDR3 contains 14 residues. The germline gives CDR1 SGHNT, CDR2 YYREEE (reference sequence). The CDR3 DNA reads TGTGCCAGCAGCTCGACAGGCTCTGGAAACACCATATATTTT. Amino acid sequence: CASSSTGSGNTIYF.

This chain connects TRBV5-4 to TRBJ1-5; no firm D call. Germline V gene sequence: CDR1 SGHNT, CDR2 YYREEE (reference sequence). The CDR3 has 17 amino acids. V lost 0 bases and J lost 2, with 15 bases in between. For the CDR3, the DNA is TGTGCCAGCAGCTTGGGCCCTACCGTTGGGGGCAATCAGCCCCAGCATTTT. It is translated as CASSLGPTVGGNQPQHF.

V usage is TRBV5-1 and J usage is TRBJ2-1; 10 bases match TRBD2. The germline V gene has CDR1 SGHRS and CDR2 YFSETQ. This CDR3 is 15 amino acids long. V dropped 5 bases and J dropped 7; count of bases not matched to a gene: 9. The CDR3 DNA is TGCGCCAGCAGTCCCCTAGCGGGGGCGCCTAATGAGCAGTTCTTC. Encoded protein: CASSPLAGAPNEQFF.

The chain combines TRBV24-1 with TRBJ2-1, with a possible D match to TRBD2 (6 bases). Germline V gene data show CDR1 as KGHDR and CDR2 as SFDVKD. The CDR3 is made up of 18 amino acids. V was shortened by 3 bases and J by 4 bases, with 21 bases between the two germline ends. This chain's CDR3 is CATSDPVSSGVAYNEQFF. In nucleotides, the CDR3 is TGTGCCACCAGTGATCCTGTTTCTTCGGGGGTGGCGTACAATGAGCAGTTCTTC.

The chain couples TRBV4-1 to TRBJ1-2; maybe TRBD1 (6 bases). Trimming pared 3 bases from V and 4 bases from J, leaving 18 bases between. Germline V lookup: CDR1 MGHRA, CDR2 YSYEKL. This CDR3 has 16 amino acids. CDR3 nucleotides: TGCGCCAGCAGCCACTCATCCGACAGGTCTAGCTATGGCTACACCTTC. Residues: CASSHSSDRSSYGYTF.